The 10 T cell receptor beta chains below come from one sample, sequenced in a study of shared T cell receptors in the human thymus. Method: immunoSEQ multiplex PCR; TCRdb's copy keeps in-frame clones and lacks some. The repertoire has about 660,000 clones, 88% of them found once; the top ten carry about 0.01%. The data also belong to a second study, concerning human thymus T cells.

Sequenced input: thymocytes. The source is a boy under three years old with a congenital heart defect.

This clone was picked up a small number of times. The chain links TRBV6-6 to TRBJ1-4; 10 bases align to TRBD1. The CDR3 sequence is 15 residues long. The germline CDR1 and CDR2 sequences are MNHNY and SVGAGI (reference sequence). V was pared by 4 bases and J by 7 bases, with 6 bases of the junction left unmatched. This CDR3 is CASSSHDRGPEKLFF. Here the CDR3 DNA reads TGTGCCAGCAGTTCCCATGACAGGGGGCCTGAAAAACTGTTTTTT.

This chain joins TRBV5-4 and TRBJ2-3; 10 bases agree with TRBD2. The CDR3 consists of 15 residues. V shed 0 bases and J 5 bases; nucleotides not matched to a gene: 3. Germline assignment: CDR1 SGHNT and CDR2 YYREEE (reference sequence). CDR3 sequence: CASSLEREGGDTQYF. CDR3 nucleotide sequence: TGTGCCAGCAGCTTGGAGCGGGAGGGAGGAGATACGCAGTATTTT.

CDR3 amino acids: CASSLTSGSRGTDTQYF. The CDR3 coding sequence is TGTGCCAGCAGTTTGACCAGCGGGAGCCGGGGCACAGATACGCAGTATTTT. This chain connects TRBV27 to TRBJ2-3; TRBD2 matches at 8 bases. J was trimmed by 1 base and V by 3 bases; bases with no gene match: 9. Germline V gene sequence: CDR1 MNHEY, CDR2 SMNVEV (reference sequence). CDR3 length: 17 residues.

The chain links TRBV5-4 to TRBJ2-7, with a weak D call TRBD1 (5 bases). Trimming took off 1 base at V and 0 bases at J, with 23 bases between the two ends. The CDR3 sequence is 19 residues long. Per germline, CDR1 SGHNT and CDR2 YYREEE (reference sequence). The DNA of the CDR3 is TGTGCCAGCAGCTTGTTCGAACCTCAGGGTCCCGTTCTCTCCTACGAGCAGTACTTC. This gives the protein CASSLFEPQGPVLSYEQYF.

The V gene is TRBV12-5, the J gene TRBJ2-1, with 8 bases aligning to TRBD2. Germline CDR1 LGHNT, CDR2 FRNRAP. The CDR3 is made up of 15 amino acids. V lost 5 bases to trimming and J lost 5 bases; unmatched junction nucleotides: 8. Here the CDR3 reads CASGGFSGDDNEQFF. In nucleotides, the CDR3 is TGTGCTAGTGGTGGTTTTAGCGGGGACGACAATGAGCAGTTCTTC.

The gene calls are TRBV30 and TRBJ1-2; 7 positions match TRBD1. This CDR3 comprises 13 residues. Germline lookup yields CDR1 GTSNPN and CDR2 SVGIG (reference sequence). V was clipped by 7 bases and J by 4 bases; unmatched bases: 9. CDR3 protein: CASLWWDSYGYTF. The CDR3, as DNA: TGTGCCTCACTATGGTGGGACAGCTATGGCTACACCTTC.

The V gene is TRBV5-6, the J gene TRBJ1-1; TRBD1 matches at 7 bases. The CDR3 is 17 residues long. The V gene end was trimmed by 2 bases and the J gene end by 1 base; junction bases not matched to a gene: 11. From germline, CDR1 is SGHDT and CDR2 YYEEEE. The DNA of the CDR3 is TGTGCCAGCAGCTTCAACCCAAACAGGGGTCAGAACACTGAAGCTTTCTTT. Translated, it gives CASSFNPNRGQNTEAFF.

This chain uses TRBV9 with TRBJ1-1; D gene ambiguous. CDR1 and CDR2 (germline): SGDLS, YYNGEE. This CDR3 has 18 residues. The germline V and J ends were trimmed by 4 bases and 3 bases, with 25 bases remaining between them. The CDR3 protein is CASSPRGMPRGLHTEAFF. CDR3 coding DNA: TGTGCCAGCAGCCCCAGAGGGATGCCCCGTGGGTTACACACTGAAGCTTTCTTT.

The J gene is TRBJ2-5, the V gene TRBV6-1, with TRBD2 matching over 7 bases. Germline V lookup: CDR1 MNHNS, CDR2 SASEGT. Germline trimming cut 1 base from V and 13 bases from J; bases unmatched to any gene: 15. This CDR3 has 15 amino acids. CDR3 coding DNA: TGTGCCAGCAGTGAAGTGGTGGTCCTGAAAGGGAGGGGGTACTTC. Translated: CASSEVVVLKGRGYF.

The chain joins TRBV7-2 to TRBJ1-2; no definite D call. V was shortened by 7 bases and J by 7 bases, with 16 bases between the two germline ends. CDR1 and CDR2 from the germline V gene are SGHTA and FQGNSA. There are 13 residues in the CDR3. The CDR3 region is CASTPVPRGGYTF. The CDR3 DNA reads as TGTGCCAGCACCCCGGTCCCTCGGGGTGGCTACACCTTC.